The present T cell receptor (beta chain) was sequenced within a study of metastatic and nonmetastatic thyroid tumors. At the level of the study: Malignant and benign thyroid patients had repertoires compared in peripheral blood and tumor or nodule tissue.

This clone has a count of ten or more. What it recognizes is unknown. V lost 5 bases and J lost 8; bases outside the gene matches: 6. This CDR3 has 14 residues. Germline CDR1 is MNHEY and CDR2 is SMNVEV (reference sequence). In the original processing: Construction of a distant-metastasis classifier for papillary thyroid cancer relied on CDR3 differences across clinicopathological groups. TCRdb reanalyzed the PCR reads via MiXCR. The V and J calls and clone size are TCRdb's, not the authors'. The repertoire includes over 20,000 clones, about 25% of them detected once, and more than 15% sits in the top ten. No treatment had been given to any patient before thyroid surgery. General study results and limits: The reported finding was significantly higher TCR beta diversity in malignant thyroid tumors relative to benign nodules, in blood and tumor.

Sequencing used blood. This chain links TRBV27 with TRBJ2-5; 12 bases line up with TRBD2. The clonotype originates from a female donor with papillary thyroid cancer or a benign thyroid nodule (not recorded which). Some clones in this sample may be carry-over from other donors' samples. The CDR3 spells CASSPGTSGRTQYF. CDR3 nucleotide sequence: TGTGCCAGCAGTCCCGGGACTAGCGGGCGAACCCAGTACTTC.